A single T cell receptor beta chain is shown here with its context. The sample is drawn from a study of blood T cells in healthy people across ages. A second PCR of roughly 7 to 11 cycles used a sample-barcoded 5' primer and a J-beta primer mix. TCRdb fed the 5' RACE reads into MiXCR, producing one record per CDR3 protein. In the table there are some 560,000 distinct CDR3 sequences, approximately 26% of which are singletons. Trimming cost V 3 bases and J 4 bases, with 13 bases left between them. The CDR3 runs to 14 residues. From germline, CDR1 is SGDLS and CDR2 YYNGEE. This same sample was also part of a study on T cells of mothers and their children.

The receptor's source is a boy aged 2-9 years in good health. Sequencing was performed on blood. The chain links TRBV9 to TRBJ2-5, with D possibly being TRBD2 (5 bases). The CDR3 region is CASSGRSEGETQYF. CDR3 sequence (DNA): TGTGCCAGCAGCGGTAGGTCCGAGGGAGAGACCCAGTACTTC.